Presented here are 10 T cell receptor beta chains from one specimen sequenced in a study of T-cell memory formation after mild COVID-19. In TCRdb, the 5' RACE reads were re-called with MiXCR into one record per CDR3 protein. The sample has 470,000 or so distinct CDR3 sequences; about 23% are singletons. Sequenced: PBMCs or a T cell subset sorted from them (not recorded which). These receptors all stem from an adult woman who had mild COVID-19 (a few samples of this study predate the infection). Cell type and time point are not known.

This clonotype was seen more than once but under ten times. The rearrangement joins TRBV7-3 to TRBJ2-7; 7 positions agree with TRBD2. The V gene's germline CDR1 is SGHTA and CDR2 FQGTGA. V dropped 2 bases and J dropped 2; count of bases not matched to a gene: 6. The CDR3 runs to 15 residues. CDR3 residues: CASSLQAGSTYEQYF. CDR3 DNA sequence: TGTGCCAGCAGCTTACAAGCGGGATCGACCTACGAGCAGTACTTC. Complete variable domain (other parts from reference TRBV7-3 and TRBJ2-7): GAGVSQTPSNKVTEKGKYVELRCDPISGHTALYWYRQSLGQGPEFLIYFQGTGAADDSGLPNDRFFAVRPEGSVSTLKIQRTERGDSAVYLCASSLQAGSTYEQYFGPGTRLTVT.

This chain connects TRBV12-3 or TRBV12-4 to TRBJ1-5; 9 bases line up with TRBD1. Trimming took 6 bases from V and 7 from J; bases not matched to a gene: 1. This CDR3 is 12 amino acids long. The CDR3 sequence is CASRGQGQPQHF. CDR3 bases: TGTGCCAGCAGGGGACAGGGCCAGCCCCAGCATTTT.

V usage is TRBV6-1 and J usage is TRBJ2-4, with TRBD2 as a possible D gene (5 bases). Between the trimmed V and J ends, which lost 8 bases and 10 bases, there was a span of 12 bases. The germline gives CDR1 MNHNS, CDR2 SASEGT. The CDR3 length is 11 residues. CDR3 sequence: CASVDYPIQYF. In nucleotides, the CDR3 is TGTGCCAGCGTCGACTATCCGATTCAGTACTTC.

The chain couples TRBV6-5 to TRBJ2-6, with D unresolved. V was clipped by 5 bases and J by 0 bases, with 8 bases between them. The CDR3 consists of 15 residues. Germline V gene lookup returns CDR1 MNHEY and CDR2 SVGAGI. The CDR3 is CASSKKFSGANVLTF. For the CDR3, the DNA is TGTGCCAGCAGTAAGAAATTCTCTGGGGCCAACGTCCTGACTTTC.

The CDR3 bases are TGTGCCAGTAGTATACAACAGGCGAACACTGAAGCTTTCTTT. Protein product: CASSIQQANTEAFF. The chain uses TRBV19 and TRBJ1-1; D is possibly TRBD1 (5 bases). Germline V gene sequence: CDR1 LNHDA, CDR2 SQIVND (reference sequence). CDR3 size: 14 residues. The ends were cut back, 2 bases at V and 1 base at J, with 8 bases in the middle.

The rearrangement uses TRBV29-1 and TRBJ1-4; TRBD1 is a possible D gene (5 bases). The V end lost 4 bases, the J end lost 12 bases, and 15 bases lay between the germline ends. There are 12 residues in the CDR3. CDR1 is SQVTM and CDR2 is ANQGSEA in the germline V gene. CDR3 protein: CSVAYKKQELFF. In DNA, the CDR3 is TGCAGCGTTGCCTATAAAAAACAGGAACTGTTTTTT.

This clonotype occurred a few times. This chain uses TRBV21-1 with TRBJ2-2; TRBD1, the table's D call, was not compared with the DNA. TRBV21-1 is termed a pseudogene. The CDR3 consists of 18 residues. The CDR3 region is CASYPGQGIFGETGELFF. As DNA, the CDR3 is TGTGCCAGCTACCCCGGACAGGGAATATTCGGGGAGACCGGGGAGCTGTTTTTT.

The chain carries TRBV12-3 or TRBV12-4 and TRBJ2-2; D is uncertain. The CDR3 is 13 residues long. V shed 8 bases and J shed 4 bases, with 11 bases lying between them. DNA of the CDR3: TGTGCCAGCGTCCTAGGTGGCACCGGGGAGCTGTTTTTT. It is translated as CASVLGGTGELFF.

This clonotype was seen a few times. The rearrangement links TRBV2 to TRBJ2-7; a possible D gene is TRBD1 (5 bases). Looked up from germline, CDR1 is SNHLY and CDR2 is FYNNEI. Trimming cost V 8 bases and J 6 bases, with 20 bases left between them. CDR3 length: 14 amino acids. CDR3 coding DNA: TGTGCCAGCGGGGAAGGGGCACATAGATCCGAGCAGTACTTC. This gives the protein CASGEGAHRSEQYF.

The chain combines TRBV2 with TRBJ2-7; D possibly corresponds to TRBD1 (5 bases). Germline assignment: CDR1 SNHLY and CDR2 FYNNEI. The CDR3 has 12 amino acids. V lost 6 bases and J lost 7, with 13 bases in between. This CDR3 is CASSAGFTEQYF. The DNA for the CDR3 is TGTGCCAGCAGCGCAGGGTTTACGGAGCAGTACTTC.